The T cell receptor beta chain described here comes from a study of cytomegalovirus exposure and HLA in healthy donors. It was with 60 Vbeta and 13 Jbeta primers that the PCR ran. Sequencing was performed with immunoSEQ multiplex PCR; in TCRdb, only in-frame clones are kept and a portion is missing. Among approximately 100,000 clones, about 81% were seen once, and the ten largest hold under 11%. V was cut by 3 bases and J by 0 bases, with 8 bases left in between. CDR1 is SGHTA, CDR2 FQGNSA, per germline. The CDR3 runs 15 residues. The V and J genes are TRBV7-2 and TRBJ2-2, with D maybe TRBD2 (5 bases). The sample taken for sequencing was PBMCs. The source of this sequence is a man aged 50-60 years in good health and CMV-seronegative. CDR3 amino acids: CASSFTGSNTGELFF. The CDR3 DNA reads TGTGCCAGCAGCTTCACGGGATCGAACACCGGGGAGCTGTTTTTT.